A selection of T cell receptor beta chains follows, all from one sample in a study of T cells expressing NK-cell markers. Reprocessing the 5' RACE reads, TCRdb reports a single entry for every CDR3 protein and omits DNA. In all, the sample yields about 170,000 distinct CDR3 sequences. The sequencing input was blood T cells: a sorted CD56 or NKG2C T cell subset, CD4+ or CD8+ T cells, or bulk PBMC T cells (not recorded which). These receptors were collected from a man aged 18-70 years in good health. CDR3s include the opening cysteine and the closing phenylalanine or tryptophan.

j_gene: TRBJ2-7
v_gene: TRBV5-6
CDR3aa: CASSLGSAGGDEQYF

j_gene: TRBJ2-7
v_gene: TRBV5-1
CDR3aa: CASSLVGPLIYEQYF

j_gene: TRBJ2-1
v_gene: TRBV5-6
CDR3aa: CASSTPFWGGGYNEQFF

j_gene: TRBJ2-3
v_gene: TRBV28
CDR3aa: CASSLAASGDTDTQYF

j_gene: TRBJ2-7
v_gene: TRBV27
CDR3aa: CASSSGQGLNEQYF

j_gene: TRBJ2-3
v_gene: TRBV7-6
CDR3aa: CASSDRAITDTQYF

j_gene: TRBJ2-7
v_gene: TRBV15
CDR3aa: CATSRVREGPYEQYF

j_gene: TRBJ2-7
v_gene: TRBV7-8
CDR3aa: CASSLAWSGVGYEQYF

j_gene: TRBJ2-7
v_gene: TRBV20-1
CDR3aa: CSASRDRERLGQYF

j_gene: TRBJ2-3
v_gene: TRBV18
CDR3aa: CASSPSPDTQYF

j_gene: TRBJ2-2
v_gene: TRBV20-1
CDR3aa: CSARDRTSGGAGELFF

j_gene: TRBJ2-5
v_gene: TRBV27
CDR3aa: CASSSSPGGETQYF

j_gene: TRBJ2-4
v_gene: TRBV9
CDR3aa: CASSAPPGHGNIQYF

j_gene: TRBJ2-3
v_gene: TRBV4-2
CDR3aa: CASSPNRGFNSDTQYF

j_gene: TRBJ2-7
v_gene: TRBV28
CDR3aa: CASRSARGIPYEQYF

j_gene: TRBJ1-1
v_gene: TRBV9
CDR3aa: CASSENPMNTEAFF

j_gene: TRBJ1-1
v_gene: TRBV2
CDR3aa: CASSEHRGENTEAFF

j_gene: TRBJ2-2
v_gene: TRBV5-4
CDR3aa: CASSPSDTGELFF

j_gene: TRBJ2-1
v_gene: TRBV7-9
CDR3aa: CASSPGGGVRQFF

j_gene: TRBJ2-1
v_gene: TRBV7-6
CDR3aa: CASSLSFSYNEQFF

j_gene: TRBJ2-3
v_gene: TRBV7-9
CDR3aa: CASSLAVRLAGDTQYF

j_gene: TRBJ1-2
v_gene: TRBV5-6
CDR3aa: CASSFQGVYGYTF

j_gene: TRBJ2-3
v_gene: TRBV11-3
CDR3aa: CASSLGLAESTDTQYF

j_gene: TRBJ2-7
v_gene: TRBV6-5
CDR3aa: CASSWAYGETYEQYF

j_gene: TRBJ2-1
v_gene: TRBV6-2/TRBV6-3
CDR3aa: CASSNGMQPVGNEQFF

j_gene: TRBJ1-5
v_gene: TRBV6-2/TRBV6-3
CDR3aa: CASSYESNQPQHF

j_gene: TRBJ2-7
v_gene: TRBV2
CDR3aa: CASSEEGRIYEQYF

j_gene: TRBJ2-1
v_gene: TRBV9
CDR3aa: CASSVAGLADNEQFF

j_gene: TRBJ2-3
v_gene: TRBV7-3
CDR3aa: CASSSGLIGDTQYF

j_gene: TRBJ2-7
v_gene: TRBV2
CDR3aa: CASSETPSLAGLYEQYF

j_gene: TRBJ1-1
v_gene: TRBV7-9
CDR3aa: CASRTGLGTVEAFF

j_gene: TRBJ2-5
v_gene: TRBV2
CDR3aa: CASSTPGSKAQETQYF

j_gene: TRBJ2-1
v_gene: TRBV6-1
CDR3aa: CASSGGGAYNEQFF

j_gene: TRBJ2-7
v_gene: TRBV12-3/TRBV12-4
CDR3aa: CASSSGWESYEQYF

j_gene: TRBJ2-7
v_gene: TRBV11-1
CDR3aa: CASSLVVRGAGSTYEQYF

j_gene: TRBJ2-7
v_gene: TRBV20-1
CDR3aa: CSARDTRTGSYEQYF

j_gene: TRBJ1-2
v_gene: TRBV29-1
CDR3aa: CSVVSQQDYGYTF

j_gene: TRBJ1-6
v_gene: TRBV28
CDR3aa: CASSRPPGQGREPLHF

j_gene: TRBJ2-2
v_gene: TRBV7-9
CDR3aa: CASRSSGGANTGELFF

j_gene: TRBJ2-1
v_gene: TRBV6-1
CDR3aa: CASSTWGQGGYNEQFF

j_gene: TRBJ2-3
v_gene: TRBV5-1
CDR3aa: CASSSLGAYPPDTQYF

j_gene: TRBJ2-7
v_gene: TRBV3-1
CDR3aa: CASSQDPAVTYEQYF

j_gene: TRBJ1-1
v_gene: TRBV5-1
CDR3aa: CASTPGGGTEAFF

j_gene: TRBJ2-5
v_gene: TRBV29-1
CDR3aa: CSVVSSGETQYF

j_gene: TRBJ2-3
v_gene: TRBV7-9
CDR3aa: CASSPRTGGTDTQYF

j_gene: TRBJ2-5
v_gene: TRBV2
CDR3aa: CASRETNQETQYF

j_gene: TRBJ2-2
v_gene: TRBV9
CDR3aa: CASSASGTSGGAGPGELFF

j_gene: TRBJ2-1
v_gene: TRBV15
CDR3aa: CATSRDGGLAGEYNEQFF

j_gene: TRBJ1-1
v_gene: TRBV2
CDR3aa: CASSEMDRGYTEAFF

j_gene: TRBJ2-1
v_gene: TRBV5-1
CDR3aa: CASSFNGREYNEQFF

j_gene: TRBJ2-3
v_gene: TRBV9
CDR3aa: CASQQGHTDTQYF

j_gene: TRBJ2-3
v_gene: TRBV6-1
CDR3aa: CASQWLAGGPEDTQYF

j_gene: TRBJ1-1
v_gene: TRBV4-1
CDR3aa: CASSQPGQVMNTEAFF

j_gene: TRBJ2-1
v_gene: TRBV15
CDR3aa: CATSSELAGANEQFF

j_gene: TRBJ2-7
v_gene: TRBV14
CDR3aa: CASSQGQENLYEQYF

j_gene: TRBJ2-5
v_gene: TRBV5-6
CDR3aa: CASSASGGAEFPRETQYF

j_gene: TRBJ1-1
v_gene: TRBV6-1
CDR3aa: CASSEGQGTYTEAFF

j_gene: TRBJ1-5
v_gene: TRBV5-1
CDR3aa: CASSLMLTANGNQPQHF

j_gene: TRBJ2-2
v_gene: TRBV5-1
CDR3aa: CASSLSQGFFFIGELFF

j_gene: TRBJ2-7
v_gene: TRBV6-2/TRBV6-3
CDR3aa: CASSPLAGDLLAWEQYF